The clone carrying this T cell receptor beta chain was picked up a small number of times. Its specificity is unknown. The sample belongs to a study of T cells after yellow fever vaccination. The CDR3 consists of 15 residues. Trimming removed 6 bases from V and 2 bases from J; junction bases left unmatched: 9. Germline lookup yields CDR1 MNHEY and CDR2 SVGEGT. Study conclusions and caveats: Booster sampling recovered most clones from primary vaccination (under 98% CD4, approximately 90% CD8).

TCRdb re-called the 5' RACE reads through MiXCR, storing one row per CDR3 protein. Here the sample spans approximately 580,000 distinct CDR3 sequences, about a sixth being singletons. The source was PBMCs, collected less than 6 days after the first yellow fever vaccination. The gene calls are TRBV6-2 or TRBV6-3 and TRBJ2-7; TRBD1 aligns across 8 bases. The sequence was obtained from a man younger than 35 who received the YFV17D yellow fever vaccine. As DNA, the CDR3 is TGTGCCAGCAGAAGAGGACAGGGTGCGACCTACGAGCAGTACGTC. Translating gives CASRRGQGATYEQYV.